This T cell receptor (beta chain) derives from a study of T cell responses to AZD1222 COVID-19 vaccine. Whole-study results and caveats: Clonal diversity may have been underestimated in mostly white British donors.

Second-dose timings of about 4 or about 12 weeks were pooled. The data were produced by immunoSEQ multiplex PCR, yet TCRdb's version contains in-frame clones alone and is incomplete. Here the sample spans 130,000 to 150,000 clones, roughly 86% being singletons. Details on this clone: Antigen: not known.

The sequence came from an adult who received the AZD1222 COVID-19 vaccine. The sequences come from peripheral blood, collected 28 days after the second AZD1222 dose.

The CDR3 bases are TGTGCCATCAGTGAGGACAGGGCAACTCTTGAAAAACTGTTTTTT. Translation gives CAISEDRATLEKLFF. This chain uses TRBV10-3 with TRBJ1-4; TRBD1 aligns across 7 bases. Germline V gene sequence: CDR1 ENHRY, CDR2 SYGVKD. Trimming at V came to 2 bases and at J to 7 bases, leaving 7 bases not matched to a gene. The CDR3 length is 15 residues.